These 28 T cell receptor beta chains share one sample of origin, sequenced in a study of resident and recirculating memory T cells in vitiligo. Some clones are missing from TCRdb's copy, which holds only in-frame ones; the method was immunoSEQ multiplex PCR. Here the sample spans 72,000 or so clones, just over 90% being singletons. Specimen: blood. The receptors stem from a male donor with vitiligo.

The V and J genes are TRBV21-1 and TRBJ2-6; the table's D call TRBD1 went unverified against the DNA. TRBV21-1 is flagged as a pseudogene. This CDR3 comprises 19 residues. The CDR3 spells CAGKVTGQDHFSGANVLTF. The CDR3 nucleotides are TGTGCCGGCAAGGTTACAGGACAGGACCACTTCTCTGGGGCCAACGTCCTGACTTTC.

The J gene is TRBJ2-3, the V gene TRBV5-6, with D possibly matching TRBD2 (7 bases). The CDR3 extends over 17 amino acids. Germline loops: CDR1 SGHDT, CDR2 YYEEEE. V was cut by 1 base and J by 11 bases, with 26 bases left in between. The CDR3 DNA is TGTGCCAGCAGCTTGAGGGGGTCGAGGGAGGGCCGCGAGGTGCAGTATTTT. Translated: CASSLRGSREGREVQYF.

This clone has a handful of counts. This rearrangement joins TRBV7-7 to TRBJ2-3, with D possibly matching TRBD2 (6 bases). The CDR3 totals 14 residues. Germline V CDR1 and CDR2: SSHAT, FNYEAQ (reference sequence). Trimming took 5 bases from V and 3 from J, leaving 12 bases between them. CDR3 nucleotides: TGTGCCAGCAGCCTCGGGACTTCGACAGATACGCAGTATTTT. Translation: CASSLGTSTDTQYF. Variable domain in full (rest from reference TRBV7-7 and TRBJ2-3): GAGVSQSPRYKVTKRGQDVTLRCDPISSHATLYWYQQALGQGPEFLTYFNYEAQPDKSGLPSDRFSAERPEGSISTLTIQRTEQRDSAMYRCASSLGTSTDTQYFGPGTRLTVL.

This clone was seen a single time. The rearrangement links TRBV6-5 to TRBJ2-7; the D gene is possibly TRBD1 (6 bases). V dropped 4 bases and J dropped 3 bases, with 16 bases sitting between them. In germline, CDR1 is MNHEY, CDR2 SVGAGI. The CDR3 has 15 amino acids. CDR3 amino acids: CASSSDPGTNYEQYF. In DNA form, the CDR3 reads TGTGCCAGCAGTTCCGACCCCGGGACAAACTACGAGCAGTACTTC.

The chain employs TRBV7-3 and TRBJ2-1, with D hard to call. This CDR3 contains 15 residues. The germline V gene encodes CDR1 SGHTA and CDR2 FQGTGA. Trimming shortened V by 4 bases and J by 4 bases, and 14 bases separated the two germline ends. CDR3 bases: TGTGCCAGCAGCTCGCGTAACCGCGATTACAATGAGCAGTTCTTC. Protein sequence: CASSSRNRDYNEQFF.

The rearrangement links TRBV7-3 to TRBJ1-2; D is possibly TRBD1 (6 bases). Trimming took off 6 bases at V and 8 bases at J, with 16 bases between the two ends. This CDR3 contains 13 residues. Germline V CDR1 and CDR2: SGHTA, FQGTGA. The CDR3, as DNA: TGTGCCAGCAGTAGCGGGGGGGCTGGAGGCTACACCTTC. Encoded protein: CASSSGGAGGYTF. Using reference TRBV7-3 and TRBJ1-2 for the parts outside the CDR3, the full variable domain is GAGVSQTPSNKVTEKGKYVELRCDPISGHTALYWYRQSLGQGPEFLIYFQGTGAADDSGLPNDRFFAVRPEGSVSTLKIQRTERGDSAVYLCASSSGGAGGYTFGSGTRLTVV.

The chain has TRBV7-8 and TRBJ2-7; the D gene is possibly TRBD1 (5 bases). This CDR3 is 14 amino acids long. Germline V lookup: CDR1 SGHVS, CDR2 FQNEAQ. V lost 4 bases and J lost 5, with 15 bases in between. CDR3 in amino acids: CASSYQGLRHEQYF. The CDR3 bases are TGTGCCAGCAGCTACCAGGGTCTGAGGCACGAGCAGTACTTC.

This clone is a singleton in its sample. The chain couples TRBV7-9 to TRBJ1-4, with 7 nucleotides matching TRBD1. This CDR3 has 17 residues. The ends lost 5 bases at V and 3 bases at J; junction bases unmatched: 12. CDR1 and CDR2 (germline): SEHNR, FQNEAQ (reference sequence). CDR3 nucleotides: TGTGCCAGCAGCCTCTCCTCAGGGGGACGGGCTAATGAAAAACTGTTTTTT. Residues: CASSLSSGGRANEKLFF.

The chain joins TRBV6-6 to TRBJ2-2; tentative D call: TRBD2 (6 bases). There are 12 residues in the CDR3. The germline V gene encodes CDR1 MNHNY and CDR2 SVGAGI (reference sequence). V shed 10 bases and J shed 7 bases, with 13 bases lying between them. The CDR3: CATMGGVGELFF. CDR3 sequence (DNA): TGTGCCACCATGGGAGGAGTCGGGGAGCTGTTTTTT.

This clone was seen a handful of times. The chain carries TRBV11-2 and TRBJ2-7; 7 bases agree with TRBD1. The CDR3 length is 13 residues. The ends lost 5 bases at V and 7 bases at J; junction bases unmatched: 8. Germline V gene sequence: CDR1 SGHAT, CDR2 FQNNGV. Here the CDR3 DNA reads TGTGCCAGCAGCGGTCGACAGGGCCAGGAGCAGTACTTC. This sequence encodes CASSGRQGQEQYF.

The CDR3 protein is CASSVSGLSYNEQFF. The CDR3 DNA is TGCGCCAGCAGCGTTAGCGGGCTTTCCTACAATGAGCAGTTCTTC. The chain couples TRBV5-1 to TRBJ2-1; TRBD2 matches 7 bases. V lost 4 bases, J lost 1 base, and 5 bases stayed unmatched. Germline V lookup: CDR1 SGHRS, CDR2 YFSETQ. The CDR3 has 15 residues. Complete variable domain (other parts from reference TRBV5-1 and TRBJ2-1): KAGVTQTPRYLIKTRGQQVTLSCSPISGHRSVSWYQQTPGQGLQFLFEYFSETQRNKGNFPGRFSGRQFSNSRSEMNVSTLELGDSALYLCASSVSGLSYNEQFFGPGTRLTVL.

This clone is a singleton in its sample. This chain uses TRBV11-2 with TRBJ2-2, with 12 bases identical to TRBD2. The CDR3 has 16 residues. Germline V gene sequence: CDR1 SGHAT, CDR2 FQNNGV. Unmatched junction bases numbered 9, after V lost 5 bases and J lost 8 bases. The CDR3, as DNA: TGTGCCAGCAGCGAGACTAGCGGGAGCTGGGTGGGGGAGCTGTTTTTT. Translated: CASSETSGSWVGELFF.

The chain joins TRBV10-3 to TRBJ2-5, with 10 bases fitting TRBD2. J gave up 5 bases and V 5 bases, and 11 bases lay outside the gene matches. The CDR3 is 16 amino acids. In germline, CDR1 is ENHRY, CDR2 SYGVKD. CDR3 nucleotides: TGTGCCATCAGTCCGACCTCTAGCGGGAGTCGGGAGACCCAGTACTTC. It translates to CAISPTSSGSRETQYF.

This clone was seen only once. The chain couples TRBV7-3 to TRBJ1-1; D is possibly TRBD1 (5 bases). CDR1 is SGHTA and CDR2 is FQGTGA in the germline V gene. V was pared by 9 bases and J by 3 bases, with 11 bases between. The length of the CDR3 is 12 residues. DNA for the CDR3: TGTGCCAGTGGGGGGGGGTACACTGAAGCTTTCTTT. Translation: CASGGGYTEAFF.

The CDR3 loop is CASHSGGELFF. The CDR3, as DNA: TGTGCCAGCCACTCGGGCGGGGAGCTGTTTTTT. The chain recombines TRBV28 with TRBJ2-2; D is ambiguous. From germline, CDR1 is MDHEN and CDR2 SYDVKM. The CDR3 loop spans 11 amino acids. V was clipped by 8 bases and J by 7 bases, with 8 bases between them.

The V and J genes are TRBV6-4 and TRBJ2-2; possible D gene TRBD2, 5 bases. The CDR3 runs to 13 residues. Germline values: CDR1 MRHNA, CDR2 SNTAGT. V was trimmed by 7 bases and J by 6 bases, leaving 12 bases between them. The CDR3 region is CASMTGKPGELFF. In DNA, the CDR3 is TGTGCCAGCATGACGGGAAAACCCGGGGAGCTGTTTTTT.

The V gene is TRBV10-1, the J gene TRBJ2-3; the D gene is possibly TRBD2 (6 bases). CDR3 length: 13 residues. Germline V gene sequence: CDR1 WNHNN, CDR2 SYGVQD (reference sequence). The ends were cut back, 4 bases at V and 4 bases at J, with 9 bases in the middle. The DNA of the CDR3 is TGCGCCAGCAGTGGGCAGCGGGCAGATACGCAGTATTTT. Amino acid sequence: CASSGQRADTQYF.

This rearrangement joins TRBV12-5 to TRBJ2-1, with 8 nucleotides matching TRBD2. J gave up 4 bases and V 6 bases, and 5 bases lay outside the gene matches. This CDR3 spans 14 amino acids. The V gene's germline CDR1 is LGHNT and CDR2 FRNRAP. CDR3 coding DNA: TGTGCTAGTGGCGGACTAGCTCCATACAATGAGCAGTTCTTC. Translation gives CASGGLAPYNEQFF.

The chain uses TRBV14 and TRBJ2-1; TRBD2 matches at 10 bases. This CDR3 is built from 17 residues. V shed 2 bases and J 4 bases; nucleotides not matched to a gene: 8. Germline V gene sequence: CDR1 SGHDN, CDR2 FVKESK. The CDR3, as DNA: TGTGCCAGCAGCCAACCTACTAGCGGGAATTTGTACAATGAGCAGTTCTTC. Translated, it gives CASSQPTSGNLYNEQFF.

CDR3 sequence (DNA): TGTGCCAGCAGCTCTGAGGCTTACCGAGGCTACACCTTC. This codes for CASSSEAYRGYTF. The rearrangement uses TRBV5-6 and TRBJ1-2; D remains unclear. The V end lost 3 bases, the J end lost 8 bases, and 14 bases lay between the germline ends. CDR3 length equals 13 residues. Germline CDR1 is SGHDT and CDR2 is YYEEEE. Combining the CDR3 with reference TRBV5-6 and TRBJ1-2 gives the whole variable domain DAGVTQSPTHLIKTRGQQVTLRCSPKSGHDTVSWYQQALGQGPQFIFQYYEEEERQRGNFPDRFSGHQFPNYSSELNVNALLLGDSALYLCASSSEAYRGYTFGSGTRLTVV.

This clone came up once. The chain links TRBV7-9 to TRBJ2-1; TRBD2 matches 15 bases. CDR1 is SEHNR and CDR2 is FQNEAQ in the germline V gene (reference sequence). This CDR3 is 17 amino acids long. The V and J ends lost 3 bases and 8 bases, in that order; junction bases with no gene match: 8. The CDR3 sequence is CASSFGLAGGPRDEQFF. The CDR3 DNA reads TGTGCCAGCAGCTTTGGACTAGCGGGAGGGCCTCGGGATGAGCAGTTCTTC. The variable domain in full, completed from reference TRBV7-9 and TRBJ2-1, reads DTGVSQNPRHKITKRGQNVTFRCDPISEHNRLYWYRQTLGQGPEFLTYFQNEAQLEKSRLLSDRFSAERPKGSFSTLEIQRTEQGDSAMYLCASSFGLAGGPRDEQFFGPGTRLTVL.

The V gene is TRBV7-3, the J gene TRBJ2-3; TRBD2 agrees at 12 bases. Trimming cost V 5 bases and J 5 bases; bases outside gene matches: 5. The CDR3 sequence is 15 residues long. Germline loops: CDR1 SGHTA, CDR2 FQGTGA. The CDR3 here is CASSPLAGGLDTQYF. In DNA, the CDR3 is TGTGCCAGCAGCCCCCTAGCGGGAGGGTTAGATACGCAGTATTTT.

The chain has TRBV28 and TRBJ1-2; weak D call: TRBD1 (6 bases). This CDR3 is built from 17 residues. CDR1 and CDR2 (germline): MDHEN, SYDVKM. Trimming took off 1 base at V and 4 bases at J, with 19 bases between the two ends. The CDR3 here is CASSLSLQGARIYGYTF. The CDR3 nucleotides are TGTGCCAGCAGTTTATCGTTACAGGGAGCTAGAATCTATGGCTACACCTTC.

The chain couples TRBV19 to TRBJ1-5; no firm D call. The CDR3 is 16 residues long. The V end was cut by 5 bases, the J end by 6 bases, with 20 bases between. Germline lookup yields CDR1 LNHDA and CDR2 SQIVND (reference sequence). The CDR3 protein is CASSPGHTRVGQPQHF. CDR3 coding DNA: TGTGCCAGTAGTCCCGGGCACACTAGGGTGGGTCAGCCCCAGCATTTT.

This chain connects TRBV2 to TRBJ2-3, with 9 bases identical to TRBD2. V was pared by 0 bases and J by 8 bases, with 9 bases of the junction left unmatched. This CDR3 comprises 16 residues. From germline, CDR1 is SNHLY and CDR2 FYNNEI. DNA for the CDR3: TGTGCCAGCAGTGAAGCGGGCCCAGCGGGAGGAGGTACGCAGTATTTT. It codes for CASSEAGPAGGGTQYF. Combining the CDR3 with reference TRBV2 and TRBJ2-3 gives the whole variable domain EPEVTQTPSHQVTQMGQEVILRCVPISNHLYFYWYRQILGQKVEFLVSFYNNEISEKSEIFDDQFSVERPDGSNFTLKIRSTKLEDSAMYFCASSEAGPAGGGTQYFGPGTRLTVL.

The chain carries TRBV6-1 and TRBJ2-4; TRBD1 matches 11 bases. This CDR3 contains 17 residues. J lost 7 bases, V lost 3 bases, and 11 bases had no gene match. Germline V gene data show CDR1 as MNHNS and CDR2 as SASEGT. CDR3 region: CASSDPRTGGFGNIQYF. CDR3 DNA: TGTGCCAGCAGTGACCCTCGGACAGGGGGCTTTGGTAACATTCAGTACTTC.

This sequence joins TRBV27 and TRBJ1-1, with D possibly matching TRBD1 (5 bases). V was shortened by 6 bases and J by 1 base, with 18 bases between the two germline ends. Per germline, CDR1 MNHEY and CDR2 SMNVEV (reference sequence). The CDR3 runs 16 residues. CDR3 bases: TGTGCCAGCAGGCCCGGGGGTGCTGGGAGGAACACTGAAGCTTTCTTT. Its protein product is CASRPGGAGRNTEAFF.

V is TRBV9 and J is TRBJ2-1; TRBD2 matches at 16 bases. Trimming took 2 bases from V and 8 from J; bases not matched to a gene: 1. Per germline, CDR1 SGDLS and CDR2 YYNGEE. This CDR3 contains 15 residues. CDR3 DNA sequence: TGTGCCAGCAGCGTCGGGACTAGCGGGAGGGATGAGCAGTTCTTC. It translates to CASSVGTSGRDEQFF.